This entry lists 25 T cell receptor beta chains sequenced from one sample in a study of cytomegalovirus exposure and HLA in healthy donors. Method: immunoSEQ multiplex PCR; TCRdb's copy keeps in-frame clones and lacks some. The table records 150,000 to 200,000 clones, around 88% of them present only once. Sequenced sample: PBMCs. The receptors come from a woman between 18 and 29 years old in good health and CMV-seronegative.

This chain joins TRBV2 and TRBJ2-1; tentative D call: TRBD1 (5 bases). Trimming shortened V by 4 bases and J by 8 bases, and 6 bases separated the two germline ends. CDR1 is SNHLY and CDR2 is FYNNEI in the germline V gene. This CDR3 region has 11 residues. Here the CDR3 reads CASSVGDEQFF. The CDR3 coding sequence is TGTGCCAGCAGTGTAGGGGATGAGCAGTTCTTC. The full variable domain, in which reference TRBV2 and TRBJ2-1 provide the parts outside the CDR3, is EPEVTQTPSHQVTQMGQEVILRCVPISNHLYFYWYRQILGQKVEFLVSFYNNEISEKSEIFDDQFSVERPDGSNFTLKIRSTKLEDSAMYFCASSVGDEQFFGPGTRLTVL.

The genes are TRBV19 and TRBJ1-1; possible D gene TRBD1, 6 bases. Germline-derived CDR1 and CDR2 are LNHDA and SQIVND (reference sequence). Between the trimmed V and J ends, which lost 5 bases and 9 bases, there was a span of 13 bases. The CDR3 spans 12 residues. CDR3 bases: TGTGCCAGTAGTTACTCCCAGGGGAAAGCTTTCTTT. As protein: CASSYSQGKAFF.

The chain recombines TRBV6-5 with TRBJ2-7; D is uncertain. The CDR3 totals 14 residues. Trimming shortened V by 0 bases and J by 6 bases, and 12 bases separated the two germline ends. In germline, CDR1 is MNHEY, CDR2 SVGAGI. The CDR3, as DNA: TGTGCCAGCAGTTACTCAACCCCCGGGTTCGAGCAGTACTTC. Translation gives CASSYSTPGFEQYF.

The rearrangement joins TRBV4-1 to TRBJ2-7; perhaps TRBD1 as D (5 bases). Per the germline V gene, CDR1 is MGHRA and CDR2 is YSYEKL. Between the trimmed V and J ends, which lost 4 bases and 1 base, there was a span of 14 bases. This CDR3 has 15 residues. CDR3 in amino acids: CASSPPQGPSYEQYF. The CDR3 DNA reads TGCGCCAGCAGCCCACCTCAGGGCCCTTCCTACGAGCAGTACTTC.

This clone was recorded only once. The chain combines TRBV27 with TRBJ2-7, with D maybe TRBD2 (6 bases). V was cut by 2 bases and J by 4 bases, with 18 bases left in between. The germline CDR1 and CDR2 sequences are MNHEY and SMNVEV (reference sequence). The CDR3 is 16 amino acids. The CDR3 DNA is TGTGCCAGCAGTTTAGATTTGCGGGGACGGGGGTACGAGCAGTACTTC. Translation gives CASSLDLRGRGYEQYF.

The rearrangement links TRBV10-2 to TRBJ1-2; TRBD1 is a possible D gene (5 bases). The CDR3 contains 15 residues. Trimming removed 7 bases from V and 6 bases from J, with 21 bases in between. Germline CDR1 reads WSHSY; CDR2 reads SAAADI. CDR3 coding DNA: TGCGCCAGCATTCCTACACGGGGGGGGACTCATGGCTACACCTTC. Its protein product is CASIPTRGGTHGYTF.

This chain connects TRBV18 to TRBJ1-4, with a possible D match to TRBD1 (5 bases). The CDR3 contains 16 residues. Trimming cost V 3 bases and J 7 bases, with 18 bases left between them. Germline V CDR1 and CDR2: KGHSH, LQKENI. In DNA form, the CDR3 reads TGTGCCAGCTCACCCCCCGGCGGTCCCGGGGGTGAAAAACTGTTTTTT. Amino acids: CASSPPGGPGGEKLFF.

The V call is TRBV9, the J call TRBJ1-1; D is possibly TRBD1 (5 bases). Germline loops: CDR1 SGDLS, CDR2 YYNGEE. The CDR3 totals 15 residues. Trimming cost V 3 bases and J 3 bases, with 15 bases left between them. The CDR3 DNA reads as TGTGCCAGCAGCGGTAGCAGGGTAATGGACACTGAAGCTTTCTTT. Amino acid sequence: CASSGSRVMDTEAFF.

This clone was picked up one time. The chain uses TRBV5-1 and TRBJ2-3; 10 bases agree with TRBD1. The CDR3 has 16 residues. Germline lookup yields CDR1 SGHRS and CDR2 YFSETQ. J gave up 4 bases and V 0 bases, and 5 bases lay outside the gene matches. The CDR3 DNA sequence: TGCGCCAGCAGCTTGGCCGGGACAGGGGCGGCAGATACGCAGTATTTT. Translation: CASSLAGTGAADTQYF.

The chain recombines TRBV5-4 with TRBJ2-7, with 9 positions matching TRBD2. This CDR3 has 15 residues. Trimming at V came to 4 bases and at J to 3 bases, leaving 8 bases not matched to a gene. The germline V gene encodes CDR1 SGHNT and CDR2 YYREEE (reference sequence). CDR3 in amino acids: CASSPMRGGLYEQYF. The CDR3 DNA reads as TGTGCCAGCAGCCCAATGCGGGGGGGCCTCTACGAGCAGTACTTC.

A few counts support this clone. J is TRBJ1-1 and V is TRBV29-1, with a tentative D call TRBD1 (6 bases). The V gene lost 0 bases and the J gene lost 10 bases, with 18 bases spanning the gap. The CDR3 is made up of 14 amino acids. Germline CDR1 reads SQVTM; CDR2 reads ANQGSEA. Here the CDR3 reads CSVEDHGQRRRAFF. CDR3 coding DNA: TGCAGCGTTGAAGATCACGGACAGAGGAGGAGAGCTTTCTTT.

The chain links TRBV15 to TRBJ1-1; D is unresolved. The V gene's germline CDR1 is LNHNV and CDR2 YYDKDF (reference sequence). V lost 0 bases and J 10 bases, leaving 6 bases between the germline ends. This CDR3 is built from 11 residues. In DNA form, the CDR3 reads TGTGCCACCAGCAGAGATTTATTAGCTTTCTTT. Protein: CATSRDLLAFF.

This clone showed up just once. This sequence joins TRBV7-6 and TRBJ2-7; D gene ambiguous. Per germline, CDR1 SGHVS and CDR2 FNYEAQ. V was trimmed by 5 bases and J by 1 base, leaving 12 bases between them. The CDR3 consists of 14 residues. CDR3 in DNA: TGTGCCAGCAGCCCCCAGCAGGCTTCCTACGAGCAGTACTTC. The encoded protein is CASSPQQASYEQYF.

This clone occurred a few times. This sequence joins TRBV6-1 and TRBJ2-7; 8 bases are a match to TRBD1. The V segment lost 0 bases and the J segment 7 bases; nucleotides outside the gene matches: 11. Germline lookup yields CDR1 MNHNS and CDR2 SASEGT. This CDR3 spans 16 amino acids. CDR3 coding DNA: TGTGCCAGCAGTGAAGCCCCTGACCAGGGGGCTGAAGAGCAGTACTTC. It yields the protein CASSEAPDQGAEEQYF.

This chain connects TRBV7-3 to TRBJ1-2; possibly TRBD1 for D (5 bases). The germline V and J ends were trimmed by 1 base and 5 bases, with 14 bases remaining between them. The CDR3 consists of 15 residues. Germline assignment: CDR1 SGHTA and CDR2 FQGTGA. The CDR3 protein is CASSLMPDRSYGYTF. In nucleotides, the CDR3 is TGTGCCAGCAGCTTAATGCCCGACAGATCATATGGCTACACCTTC.

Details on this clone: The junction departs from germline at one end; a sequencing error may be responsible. CDR3 DNA: TGTGCCAGCAGTGAATCGTATAGCGGGTTCCGCAGACTCTTT. Encoded protein: CASSESYSGFRRLF. V is TRBV6-1 and J is TRBJ2-3, with TRBD2 matching 7 bases. There are 14 residues in the CDR3. The germline gives CDR1 MNHNS, CDR2 SASEGT.

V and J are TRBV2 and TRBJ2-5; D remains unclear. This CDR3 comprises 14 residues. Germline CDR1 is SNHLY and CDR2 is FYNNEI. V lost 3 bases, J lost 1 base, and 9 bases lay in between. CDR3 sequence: CASSDFTIQETQYF. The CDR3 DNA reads TGTGCCAGCAGTGATTTCACTATCCAAGAGACCCAGTACTTC.

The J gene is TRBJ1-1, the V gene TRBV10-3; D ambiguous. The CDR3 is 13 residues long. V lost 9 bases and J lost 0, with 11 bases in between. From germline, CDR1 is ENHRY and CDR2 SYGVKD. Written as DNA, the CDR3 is TGTGCCATTTTGTCGACACTGAACACTGAAGCTTTCTTT. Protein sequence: CAILSTLNTEAFF.

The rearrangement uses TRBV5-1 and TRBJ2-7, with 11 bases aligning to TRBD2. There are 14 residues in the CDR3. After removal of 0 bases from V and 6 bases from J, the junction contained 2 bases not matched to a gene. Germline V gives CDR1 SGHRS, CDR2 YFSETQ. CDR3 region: CASSLGLAGGEQYF. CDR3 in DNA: TGCGCCAGCAGCTTGGGGCTAGCGGGGGGCGAGCAGTACTTC.

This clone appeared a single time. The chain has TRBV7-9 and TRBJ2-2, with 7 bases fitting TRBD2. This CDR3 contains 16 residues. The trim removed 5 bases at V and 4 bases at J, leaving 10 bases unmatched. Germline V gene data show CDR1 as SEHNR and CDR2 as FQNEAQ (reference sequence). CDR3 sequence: CASSPPGAGVTGELFF. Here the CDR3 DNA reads TGTGCCAGCAGCCCTCCTGGGGCGGGAGTCACCGGGGAGCTGTTTTTT.

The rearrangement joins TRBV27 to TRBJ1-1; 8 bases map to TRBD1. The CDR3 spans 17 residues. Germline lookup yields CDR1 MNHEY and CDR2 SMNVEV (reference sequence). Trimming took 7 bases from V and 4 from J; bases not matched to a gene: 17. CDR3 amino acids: CASTMDRVLSRGTEAFF. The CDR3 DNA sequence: TGTGCCAGCACCATGGACAGGGTACTATCCCGGGGCACTGAAGCTTTCTTT.

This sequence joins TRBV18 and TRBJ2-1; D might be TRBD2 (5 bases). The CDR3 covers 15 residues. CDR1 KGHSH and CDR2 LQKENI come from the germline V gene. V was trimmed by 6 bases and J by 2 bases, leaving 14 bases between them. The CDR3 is CASSQLGDTYNEQFF. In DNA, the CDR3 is TGTGCCAGCTCCCAACTCGGGGATACCTACAATGAGCAGTTCTTC.

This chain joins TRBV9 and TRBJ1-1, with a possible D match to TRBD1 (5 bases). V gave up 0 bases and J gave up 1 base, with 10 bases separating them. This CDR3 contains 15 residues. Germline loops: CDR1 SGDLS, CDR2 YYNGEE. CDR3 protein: CASSVEGVPNTEAFF. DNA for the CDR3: TGTGCCAGCAGCGTAGAAGGGGTTCCGAACACTGAAGCTTTCTTT.

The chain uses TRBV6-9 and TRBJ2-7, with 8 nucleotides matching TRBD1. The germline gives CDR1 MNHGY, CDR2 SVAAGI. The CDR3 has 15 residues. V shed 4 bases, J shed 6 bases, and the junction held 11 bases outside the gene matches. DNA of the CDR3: TGTGCCAGCAGTTCACCCGGGACAGGACCTTCCGAGCAGTACTTC. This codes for CASSSPGTGPSEQYF.

CDR3 bases: TGTGCCAGCAGCCAAGAAATCGATTCACCCCTCCACTTT. Translated: CASSQEIDSPLHF. The chain carries TRBV14 and TRBJ1-6; no definite D call. Trimming pared 0 bases from V and 8 bases from J, leaving 5 bases between. CDR3 length: 13 amino acids. Germline V gene data show CDR1 as SGHDN and CDR2 as FVKESK.